This T cell receptor beta chain comes out of a study of T cell changes during pregnancy in multiple sclerosis. Here immunoSEQ multiplex PCR was the method, and the copy in TCRdb shows in-frame clones only, minus some. The table records around 40,000 clones, roughly nine tenths of them present only once. The sequences come from CD4+ T cells from peripheral blood mononuclear cells, collected in the third trimester of pregnancy. This clonotype was obtained from a female donor in good health, enrolled as a control in a pregnancy study.

The DNA of the CDR3 is TGTGCCAGCGAGCTAGGTACCACCGGGGAGCTGTTTTTT. Translated, it gives CASELGTTGELFF. The V call is TRBV28, the J call TRBJ2-2; no definite D call. Germline CDR1 reads MDHEN; CDR2 reads SYDVKM. The CDR3 contains 13 residues. V lost 8 bases, J lost 4 bases, and 11 bases lay in between.